The 5 T cell receptor beta chains given below trace back to one sample, sequenced in a study of blood T cell repertoires in COVID-19. Only in-frame clones appear in the TCRdb table, and some are missing; sequencing was by immunoSEQ multiplex PCR. The sample lists under 250,000 clones, 70% to 90% seen once, with just over 0.7% in the top ten. Sequencing input: peripheral blood. Every receptor here comes from a man aged 40-49 years with acute or convalescent COVID-19.

The chain recombines TRBV3-1 (or the pseudogene TRBV3-2) with TRBJ2-1, with a weak D call TRBD1 (5 bases). V lost 4 bases and J lost 6, with 13 bases in between. The germline gives CDR1 LGHDT, CDR2 YNNKEL (reference sequence). The CDR3 has 14 residues. CDR3 sequence (DNA): TGTGCCAGCAGCCTCTCGTGGGGCATCAATGAGCAGTTCTTC. Its protein is CASSLSWGINEQFF.

The gene calls are TRBV19 and TRBJ1-1, with a tentative D call TRBD1 (6 bases). This CDR3 spans 14 amino acids. With 7 bases removed from V and 1 base from J, the gap between germline ends came to 13 bases. Germline lookup yields CDR1 LNHDA and CDR2 SQIVND (reference sequence). CDR3 sequence (DNA): TGTGCCAGTACCATGAGGGGGTCGAACACTGAAGCTTTCTTT. As protein: CASTMRGSNTEAFF.

This clone appeared once. This chain links TRBV19 with TRBJ1-1; TRBD1 aligns across 12 bases. Germline-derived CDR1 and CDR2 are LNHDA and SQIVND (reference sequence). This CDR3 is 14 amino acids long. After removal of 6 bases from V and 5 bases from J, the junction contained 4 bases not matched to a gene. CDR3 amino acids: CASRGTGGGTEAFF. The CDR3 DNA reads TGTGCCAGTAGGGGGACAGGGGGCGGAACTGAAGCTTTCTTT.

V usage is TRBV4-1 and J usage is TRBJ2-7; D is unclear. The CDR3 length is 13 residues. The germline gives CDR1 MGHRA, CDR2 YSYEKL. V lost 4 bases and J lost 5, with 12 bases in between. The CDR3, as DNA: TGCGCCAGCAGCCCTTACCCCCAGAACGAGCAGTACTTC. Residues: CASSPYPQNEQYF.

The chain employs TRBV5-1 and TRBJ2-4; a possible D gene is TRBD2 (5 bases). The germline V and J ends were trimmed by 4 bases and 7 bases, with 12 bases remaining between them. The CDR3 covers 13 residues. Germline loops: CDR1 SGHRS, CDR2 YFSETQ. CDR3 coding DNA: TGCGCCAGCAGCCCAGGTGGGAGTAACATTCAGTACTTC. Encoded protein: CASSPGGSNIQYF.